Listed below are T cell receptor beta chains from one sample, sequenced in a study of glioma-infiltrating T cells. TCRdb re-analysed the multiplex PCR reads in MiXCR, keeping a single row per CDR3 protein. The table lists fewer than 200,000 distinct CDR3 sequences, more than 25% of them singletons, with over 20% in the top ten. The sequencing input was glioma tissue, nonneoplastic brain tissue, or PBMCs (not recorded which). The receptors originated from a human donor with low-grade glioma or glioblastoma, undergoing nonglioma brain surgery, or in good health (not recorded which). Each CDR3 is given with its conserved first and last residue. Fields, in order: J gene, CDR3 length, D gene, clone size, V gene, CDR3 protein, CDR3 DNA. The D gene is left open where the match is weak. Clone size is shown for a subset of rows, as once, few, many or a class of expanded clone.

>TRBJ2-3|16|TRBD2|few|TRBV7-2
CASSLDPLAGRNTQYF
TGTGCCAGCAGCTTAGACCCCCTAGCGGGTAGGAATACGCAGTATTTT
>TRBJ2-5|14|-|many|TRBV5-4
CASSSATLQETQYF
TGTGCCAGCAGCTCGGCCACGCTGCAAGAGACCCAGTACTTC
>TRBJ2-7|15|-|many|TRBV15
CATSRPGTSTYEQYF
TGTGCCACCAGCAGACCCGGGACTTCCACCTACGAGCAGTACTTC
>TRBJ2-7|15|-|-|TRBV6-9
CASSYGTLANNEHYF
TGTGCCAGCAGTTACGGGACGCTAGCGAACAATGAGCATTACTTC
>TRBJ2-3|15|TRBD2|many|TRBV28
CASSSTSGVTDTQYF
TGTGCCAGCAGTTCGACTAGCGGGGTCACAGATACGCAGTATTTT
>TRBJ1-2|17|TRBD1|many|TRBV24-1
CATSLGTAVGGNYGYTF
TGTGCCACCAGTCTGGGGACAGCTGTGGGGGGTAACTATGGCTACACCTTC
>TRBJ1-1|14|TRBD1|-|TRBV19
CASSGQGAYTEAFF
TGTGCCAGTAGCGGACAGGGGGCGTACACTGAAGCTTTCTTT
>TRBJ1-2|13|-|many|TRBV6-2/TRBV6-3
CASSPDSSFGYTF
TGTGCCAGCAGTCCGGACAGTTCCTTTGGCTACACCTTC
>TRBJ2-7|16|TRBD1|many|TRBV28
CASSLYSGQLSYEQYF
TGTGCCAGCAGTTTATATTCGGGACAGCTATCCTACGAGCAGTACTTC
>TRBJ2-7|14|TRBD2|many|TRBV7-2
CASSLREGGYEQYF
TGTGCCAGCAGCTTACGGGAGGGCGGTTACGAGCAGTACTTC
>TRBJ1-2|15|TRBD1|many|TRBV2
CASSDSTGEDYGYTF
TGTGCCAGCAGTGATTCGACAGGGGAGGACTATGGCTACACCTTC
>TRBJ1-2|15|TRBD1|-|TRBV30
CAWSGNRGQGYGYTF
TGTGCCTGGAGTGGAAACAGGGGGCAAGGGTATGGCTACACCTTC
>TRBJ2-7|13|-|-|TRBV25-1
CASTPGPTSEQYF
TGTGCCAGCACCCCGGGACCCACTTCCGAGCAGTACTTC
>TRBJ2-1|17|-|-|TRBV7-2
CASGLRGLRGMDNEQLF
TGTGCCAGCGGCCTCCGGGGGCTCCGCGGGATGGACAATGAGCAGTTATTC
>TRBJ2-3|16|TRBD2|many|TRBV27
CASSPLTSGTADTQYF
TGTGCCAGCAGTCCTCTAACTAGCGGGACGGCAGATACGCAGTATTTT
>TRBJ2-7|18|TRBD2|many|TRBV7-2
CASSLGLAGGLTYYEQYF
TGTGCCAGCAGCTTAGGACTAGCGGGAGGCTTAACTTACTACGAGCAGTACTTC
>TRBJ1-5|19|TRBD1|-|TRBV29-1
CSLKPPGTADPYSNQPQHF
TGCAGCTTGAAGCCTCCCGGGACAGCGGATCCTTATAGCAATCAGCCCCAGCATTTT
>TRBJ2-7|18|TRBD1|few|TRBV3-1
CASSLGYRDRETDYEQYF
TGTGCCAGCAGCCTCGGATACCGGGACAGGGAGACCGATTACGAGCAGTACTTC
>TRBJ1-1|14|-|-|TRBV5-4
CASSLQGSNTEAFF
TGTGCCAGCAGCTTGCAGGGTTCGAACACTGAAGCTTTCTTT
>TRBJ1-5|13|-|many|TRBV28
CASFPGVNQPQHF
TGTGCCAGCTTCCCGGGGGTCAATCAGCCCCAGCATTTT
>TRBJ1-1|14|-|many|TRBV7-9
CASSVSQNSREAFF
TGTGCCAGCAGCGTATCCCAGAATAGCAGAGAAGCTTTCTTT
>TRBJ2-2|15|-|few|TRBV5-1
CASSLDASNTGELFF
TGCGCCAGCAGCTTGGATGCGTCGAACACCGGGGAGCTGTTTTTT
>TRBJ2-1|16|TRBD2|many|TRBV6-6
CASSYSTGGMNNEQFF
TGTGCCAGCAGTTACTCGACGGGGGGGATGAACAATGAGCAGTTCTTC
>TRBJ1-2|13|-|-|TRBV6-5
CASSYTGKYGDTF
TGTGCCAGCAGTTACACAGGGAAATATGGCGACACCTTC
>TRBJ1-5|14|-|-|TRBV12-3/TRBV12-4
CASTFGTANQPQHF
TGTGCCAGCACTTTCGGGACGGCGAATCAGCCCCAGCATTTT
>TRBJ1-1|12|-|many|TRBV20-1
CSAKTGNTEAFF
TGCAGTGCTAAGACGGGGAACACTGAAGCTTTCTTT
>TRBJ1-1|17|-|once|TRBV19
CASSILHHTDTNTEAFF
TGTGCCAGTAGTATACTACATCATACAGATACGAACACTGAAGCTTTCTTT
>TRBJ1-2|14|TRBD1|-|TRBV29-1
CSVDPTGGGYGYTF
TGCAGCGTTGACCCAACAGGGGGCGGCTATGGCTACACCTTC
>TRBJ2-1|14|TRBD2|many|TRBV6-1
CATSGTSGNNEQFF
TGTGCCACGTCCGGGACTAGCGGTAACAATGAGCAGTTCTTC
>TRBJ1-1|13|-|many|TRBV12-3/TRBV12-4
CASSPGGSRGAFF
TGTGCCAGCAGTCCCGGGGGGTCAAGGGGGGCTTTCTTT
>TRBJ2-7|15|-|many|TRBV6-1
CASSRTYTRGYEQYF
TGTGCCAGCAGCCGAACCTACACCCGAGGCTACGAGCAGTACTTC
>TRBJ2-7|17|-|many|TRBV4-1
CASSRHKWGEYSYEQYF
TGCGCCAGCAGCCGCCATAAGTGGGGGGAGTACTCCTACGAGCAGTACTTC
>TRBJ2-1|14|TRBD1|-|TRBV6-2/TRBV6-3
CASTRDRSGDEQFF
TGTGCCAGCACCCGGGACAGGTCCGGGGATGAGCAGTTCTTC
>TRBJ1-3|16|TRBD1|many|TRBV6-1
CASQTGATPSGNTIYF
TGTGCCAGTCAGACAGGGGCTACTCCCTCTGGAAACACCATATATTTT
>TRBJ2-4|15|-|few|TRBV7-9
CASSLVRGPKNIQYF
TGTGCCAGCAGCTTAGTTCGGGGGCCCAAAAACATTCAGTACTTC
>TRBJ1-5|18|-|many|TRBV4-1
CASSQDSAGRFLNQPQHF
TGCGCCAGCAGCCAAGATTCTGCAGGCAGATTTCTCAATCAGCCCCAGCATTTT
>TRBJ1-2|15|-|-|TRBV27
CASSPLFGTNYGYTF
TGTGCCAGCAGTCCCCTTTTCGGGACAAATTATGGCTACACCTTC
>TRBJ2-3|17|TRBD1|many|TRBV28
CASSLGQGTAGTDTQYF
TGTGCCAGCAGTTTGGGGCAGGGGACAGCTGGCACAGATACGCAGTATTTT
>TRBJ2-3|14|TRBD2|-|TRBV12-3/TRBV12-4
CASSLGLAGDAQYF
TGTGCCAGCAGCCTAGGACTAGCTGGAGATGCGCAGTATTTT
>TRBJ1-2|15|TRBD1|many|TRBV3-1
CASSQDTRTGGGYTF
TGTGCCAGCAGCCAAGATACTAGGACAGGGGGTGGCTACACCTTC
>TRBJ2-1|14|-|once|TRBV6-2/TRBV6-3
CASSRGLSSYEQFF
TGTGCCAGCAGTCGCGGGTTAAGCTCCTATGAGCAGTTCTTC
>TRBJ2-1|15|TRBD2|many|TRBV20-1
CSAIRPSGGYNEQFF
TGCAGTGCCATCAGACCTAGCGGGGGCTACAATGAGCAGTTCTTC
>TRBJ1-4|15|-|-|TRBV28
CASSLFLEDDEKLFF
TGTGCCAGCAGTTTATTCTTGGAGGACGATGAGAAACTGTTTTTT
>TRBJ2-7|16|-|once|TRBV7-9
CASSRPGGADNYEQYF
TGTGCCAGCAGCCGCCCTGGGGGGGCTGATAACTACGAGCAGTACTTC
>TRBJ1-5|16|-|many|TRBV7-2
CASSLAGGTSNQPQHF
TGTGCCAGCAGCTTAGCCGGGGGGACCAGCAATCAGCCCCAGCATTTT
>TRBJ2-7|14|-|-|TRBV27
CASSFGGGPREQYF
TGTGCCAGCAGTTTTGGGGGGGGGCCGAGGGAGCAGTACTTC
>TRBJ1-4|14|-|many|TRBV20-1
CSARDGSQNEKLFF
TGCAGTGCTAGAGATGGGAGCCAAAATGAAAAACTGTTTTTT
>TRBJ2-7|12|-|few|TRBV19
CASSPPGPEQYF
TGTGCCAGTAGCCCTCCCGGGCCAGAGCAGTACTTC
>TRBJ2-3|14|TRBD2|many|TRBV18
CASSSGLAPDTQYF
TGTGCCAGCTCGTCGGGACTAGCCCCAGATACGCAGTATTTT